What follows are 22 T cell receptor beta chains derived from one specimen sequenced in a study of cytomegalovirus exposure and HLA in healthy donors. PCR amplification relied on 60 Vbeta primers (plus 13 Jbeta primers). Only in-frame clones appear in the TCRdb table, and some are missing; sequencing was by immunoSEQ multiplex PCR. Of about 120,000 clones listed, around three quarters are singletons. The sample comprised PBMCs. These receptors all stem from a female donor in good health and CMV-seronegative.

The chain recombines TRBV10-2 with TRBJ2-7, with 13 positions matching TRBD2. V shed 3 bases and J 4 bases; nucleotides not matched to a gene: 3. The CDR3 is 15 amino acids. Per germline, CDR1 WSHSY and CDR2 SAAADI. The CDR3 bases are TGCGCCAGCAGTGACTTGACTAGCGGGAGGTACGAGCAGTACTTC. It encodes CASSDLTSGRYEQYF.

The chain combines TRBV6-4 with TRBJ2-5, with TRBD2 matching 11 bases. Germline CDR1 and CDR2: MRHNA and SNTAGT. The CDR3 has 15 residues. J was trimmed by 2 bases and V by 3 bases; bases with no gene match: 2. CDR3: CASSEGTSGQETQYF. The CDR3 DNA reads as TGTGCCAGCAGTGAAGGGACTAGCGGACAAGAGACCCAGTACTTC.

The CDR3 sequence is CASSPTGVREKLFF. In DNA, the CDR3 is TGTGCCAGCAGTCCGACAGGGGTGAGAGAAAAACTGTTTTTT. The genes are TRBV6-5 and TRBJ1-4; 8 bases line up with TRBD1. Trimming took 5 bases from V and 8 from J; bases not matched to a gene: 7. The V gene's germline CDR1 is MNHEY and CDR2 SVGAGI. CDR3 size: 14 residues.

V gene TRBV5-1 combines with J gene TRBJ1-2, with 7 bases aligning to TRBD1. V was pared by 4 bases and J by 4 bases, with 10 bases of the junction left unmatched. Germline V gene data show CDR1 as SGHRS and CDR2 as YFSETQ. CDR3 length: 15 amino acids. The CDR3 here is CASSRGTDRFYGYTF. CDR3 DNA sequence: TGCGCCAGCAGCCGGGGAACGGACAGGTTCTATGGCTACACCTTC.

The V gene is TRBV18, the J gene TRBJ1-1; D is ambiguous. The CDR3 spans 15 residues. Germline CDR1 is KGHSH and CDR2 is LQKENI. Between the trimmed V and J ends, which lost 3 bases and 6 bases, there was a span of 17 bases. The CDR3: CASSPPGDGWAEAFF. The CDR3, as DNA: TGTGCCAGCTCACCTCCGGGTGATGGATGGGCTGAAGCTTTCTTT.

The chain has TRBV2 and TRBJ1-2; 7 bases agree with TRBD1. From germline, CDR1 is SNHLY and CDR2 FYNNEI. This CDR3 region has 16 residues. With V trimmed by 5 bases and J by 4 bases, 13 bases remained unmatched. For the CDR3, the DNA is TGTGCCAGCAGTCTGGTAAAGGGGGCGAGATTCTATGGCTACACCTTC. The encoded protein is CASSLVKGARFYGYTF.

The V and J genes are TRBV5-8 and TRBJ1-1, with D perhaps matching TRBD1 (5 bases). V was cut by 5 bases and J by 0 bases, with 11 bases left in between. Germline values: CDR1 SGHTS, CDR2 YDEGEE. This CDR3 spans 14 amino acids. The CDR3 reads CASSWGEVNTEAFF. Here the CDR3 DNA reads TGTGCCAGCAGTTGGGGGGAGGTGAACACTGAAGCTTTCTTT.

V usage is TRBV7-2 and J usage is TRBJ2-3, with 14 bases identical to TRBD2. Germline assignment: CDR1 SGHTA and CDR2 FQGNSA. CDR3 length: 18 residues. The trim removed 3 bases at V and 1 base at J, leaving 6 bases unmatched. CDR3 bases: TGTGCCAGCAGCTTCGGACTAGCGGGAGGCGCGCGCACAGATACGCAGTATTTT. It translates to CASSFGLAGGARTDTQYF.

The chain links TRBV5-1 to TRBJ1-4; 9 bases are shared with TRBD1. CDR1 SGHRS and CDR2 YFSETQ come from the germline V gene. The CDR3 is made up of 14 amino acids. The junction had 6 bases not matched to a gene; V was cut back by 4 bases and J by 8 bases. The CDR3 DNA is TGCGCCAGCAGCGCGACAGGGGGTGAGGAAAAACTGTTTTTT. The encoded protein is CASSATGGEEKLFF.

The chain is built from TRBV2 and TRBJ1-1; D unresolved. V shed 8 bases and J shed 1 base, with 14 bases lying between them. CDR1 SNHLY and CDR2 FYNNEI come from the germline V gene. CDR3 length equals 14 residues. The CDR3 bases are TGTGCCAGCGCCCGGCGGGCAGAGAACACTGAAGCTTTCTTT. Its protein is CASARRAENTEAFF. Variable domain in full (rest from reference TRBV2 and TRBJ1-1): EPEVTQTPSHQVTQMGQEVILRCVPISNHLYFYWYRQILGQKVEFLVSFYNNEISEKSEIFDDQFSVERPDGSNFTLKIRSTKLEDSAMYFCASARRAENTEAFFGQGTRLTVV.

The genes are TRBV2 and TRBJ2-3; the D gene is possibly TRBD2 (5 bases). V was shortened by 6 bases and J by 6 bases, with 28 bases between the two germline ends. The germline gives CDR1 SNHLY, CDR2 FYNNEI. This CDR3 comprises 18 residues. Here the CDR3 DNA reads TGTGCCAGCAGCGAGGGCGCCGCCGGGTTGCCGAGTAGGGATACGCAGTATTTT. Its translation: CASSEGAAGLPSRDTQYF.

The chain joins TRBV2 to TRBJ2-1; D gene ambiguous. Germline CDR1 reads SNHLY; CDR2 reads FYNNEI. This CDR3 is 13 amino acids long. Trimming pared 1 base from V and 4 bases from J, leaving 5 bases between. This CDR3 is CASSEELYNEQFF. The CDR3 nucleotides read TGTGCCAGCAGTGAAGAGCTTTACAATGAGCAGTTCTTC.

The rearrangement uses TRBV6-1 and TRBJ2-3; 9 positions agree with TRBD2. V trimming: 8 bases; J trimming: 5 bases; junction bases outside the gene matches: 11. Germline CDR1 reads MNHNS; CDR2 reads SASEGT. This CDR3 spans 15 amino acids. The CDR3 sequence is CASGSSGVSVDTQYF. CDR3 nucleotides: TGTGCCAGCGGGTCTAGCGGGGTGTCCGTAGATACGCAGTATTTT.

The chain employs TRBV9 and TRBJ1-4; D might be TRBD1 (5 bases). This CDR3 is built from 13 residues. The germline gives CDR1 SGDLS, CDR2 YYNGEE. The ends were cut back, 3 bases at V and 8 bases at J, with 11 bases in the middle. This CDR3 reads CASSATGVEKLFF. CDR3 coding DNA: TGTGCCAGCAGCGCAACGGGGGTGGAAAAACTGTTTTTT.

This chain joins TRBV6-5 and TRBJ2-1; D call uncertain. This CDR3 is built from 13 residues. Germline V lookup: CDR1 MNHEY, CDR2 SVGAGI. The V end was cut by 5 bases, the J end by 8 bases, with 13 bases between. In DNA form, the CDR3 reads TGTGCCAGCAGTGAATTGAGTCGGGATGAGCAGTTCTTC. Amino acid sequence: CASSELSRDEQFF.

The chain employs TRBV11-2 and TRBJ2-2; TRBD2 aligns across 10 bases. CDR1 is SGHAT and CDR2 is FQNNGV in the germline V gene. The CDR3 extends over 15 amino acids. Losses at the gene ends were 3 bases for V and 5 bases for J; bases not matched to a gene: 3. CDR3: CASSFSGGSTGELFF. CDR3 bases: TGTGCCAGCAGCTTTAGCGGGGGGAGTACCGGGGAGCTGTTTTTT.

The chain has TRBV30 and TRBJ2-1, with D unresolved. Germline values: CDR1 GTSNPN, CDR2 SVGIG (reference sequence). The CDR3 runs to 16 residues. Trimming removed 2 bases from V and 10 bases from J, with 24 bases in between. The CDR3 sequence is CAWSLTTRGGRYEQFF. For the CDR3, the DNA is TGTGCCTGGAGTCTTACTACCCGCGGCGGTCGGTACGAGCAGTTCTTC.

This chain uses TRBV19 with TRBJ1-5, with 7 bases fitting TRBD1. The junction had 12 bases not matched to a gene; V was cut back by 4 bases and J by 0 bases. CDR1 and CDR2 (germline): LNHDA, SQIVND (reference sequence). The CDR3 is 18 residues long. CDR3 residues: CASSRPGQLGDSNQPQHF. In DNA form, the CDR3 reads TGTGCCAGTAGTAGACCGGGACAGTTGGGGGATAGCAATCAGCCCCAGCATTTT. The whole variable domain, filled in from reference TRBV19 and TRBJ1-5, reads DGGITQSPKYLFRKEGQNVTLSCEQNLNHDAMYWYRQDPGQGLRLIYYSQIVNDFQKGDIAEGYSVSREKKESFPLTVTSAQKNPTAFYLCASSRPGQLGDSNQPQHFGDGTRLSIL.

V usage is TRBV18 and J usage is TRBJ1-1; TRBD1 matches 9 bases. The V gene's germline CDR1 is KGHSH and CDR2 LQKENI. The CDR3 has 15 amino acids. The junction had 9 bases not matched to a gene; V was cut back by 6 bases and J by 4 bases. Here the CDR3 reads CASSRQGGGGTEAFF. DNA for the CDR3: TGTGCCAGCTCGCGACAGGGGGGAGGTGGCACTGAAGCTTTCTTT.

The chain carries TRBV4-1 and TRBJ2-2; TRBD2 matches at 12 bases. V lost 3 bases, J lost 5 bases, and 1 base stayed unmatched. Per germline, CDR1 MGHRA and CDR2 YSYEKL. There are 15 residues in the CDR3. The CDR3 sequence is CASSHLAGGTGELFF. CDR3 nucleotide sequence: TGCGCCAGCAGCCACCTAGCGGGAGGGACCGGGGAGCTGTTTTTT.

The chain recombines TRBV7-3 with TRBJ2-3; D may be TRBD2 (6 bases). CDR3 length: 14 amino acids. V gave up 4 bases and J gave up 5 bases, with 13 bases separating them. CDR1 is SGHTA and CDR2 is FQGTGA in the germline V gene. DNA of the CDR3: TGTGCCAGCAGCTCCCCTAGCGACGGAGATACGCAGTATTTT. As protein: CASSSPSDGDTQYF.

The J gene is TRBJ1-2, the V gene TRBV14; D is possibly TRBD1 (6 bases). CDR1 and CDR2 from the germline V gene are SGHDN and FVKESK. V gave up 2 bases and J gave up 3 bases, with 7 bases separating them. The CDR3 runs to 13 residues. CDR3 bases: TGTGCCAGCAGCCAAAACAGGGACTATGGCTACACCTTC. It codes for CASSQNRDYGYTF. Supplemented by reference TRBV14 and TRBJ1-2, the full variable domain reads EAGVTQFPSHSVIEKGQTVTLRCDPISGHDNLYWYRRVMGKEIKFLLHFVKESKQDESGMPNNRFLAERTGGTYSTLKVQPAELEDSGVYFCASSQNRDYGYTFGSGTRLTVV.